This T cell receptor beta chain is drawn from a study of T cell repertoires in cytomegalovirus infection. Study summary: Public TCR beta signatures indicated both CMV infection and matching HLA type.

This clonotype showed up just a few times. Its antigen is unknown. TCRdb reprocessed the reads with MiXCR, giving one entry per CDR3 protein. This table has 830,000 or so distinct CDR3 sequences, 32% appearing once. The CDR3 runs to 14 residues. Trimming stripped 2 bases from V and 6 bases from J, with 11 bases between. Germline CDR1 DFQATT, CDR2 SNEGSKA (reference sequence). The chain has TRBV20-1 and TRBJ1-6; D is uncertain. This receptor was taken from a human donor in good health (CMV status not recorded). Some clones in this sample may be carry-over from other donors' samples. The material was cultured CD8+ T cells from PBMCs, obtained from culture after CMV antigen stimulation. Here the CDR3 reads CSARLFGPNSPLHF. CDR3 bases: TGCAGTGCTAGACTCTTTGGACCTAATTCACCCCTCCACTTT.